This T cell receptor beta chain was captured by sequencing in a study of cytotoxic CD8 clonotypes in ibrutinib-treated CLL. Trimming shortened V by 3 bases and J by 8 bases, and 20 bases separated the two germline ends. The CDR3 is 16 amino acids. Germline lookup yields CDR1 LGHNA and CDR2 YNFKEQ. This clone was observed a few times. Antigen specificity is unknown. The study's findings and limits: An increase in clonality occurred at ibrutinib response, followed by a return toward baseline at progression. Baseline clonality, higher than in age-matched healthy donors, tracked circulating CD8+ T-cell counts.

The repertoire was sequenced with immunoSEQ multiplex PCR; TCRdb's copy has only in-frame clones and lacks some. The data show about 130,000 clones, around four fifths seen once. The sample was PBMCs, taken after 24 months of ibrutinib treatment. The chain has TRBV4-2 and TRBJ1-3; no clear D. This receptor was obtained from a human donor with chronic lymphocytic leukemia. The CDR3, as DNA: TGTGCCAGCAGCCAGGAGGCCGGGTCCACTCGAGACACCATATATTTT. It translates to CASSQEAGSTRDTIYF.